This entry concerns a single TCR beta chain. At least ten counts were recorded for this clonotype. Its antigen specificity is not known. The sample holds no much larger clone one base away, and base qualities are not on file. All donors were healthy Caucasians. Three pairs of female monozygotic twins, all aged roughly 18 to 29 years, were included in the twin cohort. RNA for TCR libraries was isolated from peripheral blood mononuclear cells. Receptor libraries were prepared by 5' RACE. TCRdb records Illumina HiSeq 2000 as the sequencer. Template switching added a universal primer binding site, and the final cDNA carried a unique molecular identifier that allowed TCR cDNA molecules to be counted accurately. Specific primers in the conserved constant-segment region were used to synthesize first-strand cDNA for TCR alpha and beta chains. To control for contamination, every cDNA library was double barcoded, receiving both a SMART-Mk sample barcode and Illumina barcodes. TruSeq adapter sequences, together with Illumina sample barcodes, were added in two successive PCR steps. TCR alpha and beta cDNA libraries were sequenced on the Illumina HiSeq platform with custom primers. In the original analysis: MiGEC was used to process raw reads and extract unique molecular identifiers, and MiXCR was used to find CDR3 positions. Recombination models were inferred per individual with the repgenHMM and IGoR tools using an EM algorithm. Shared clonotype analysis was performed with the tcR package in R, normalizing sharing by the product of cloneset sizes. Out-of-frame nonproductive sequences were analyzed to study raw recombination free of thymic and clonal selection effects. The public reads were run again by TCRdb, first through fastp at Q25 and then through MiXCR, and only productive beta chains were kept. Rows matching on CDR3 protein sequence are summarized as one entry with the most common DNA and genes. What appears here as the V and J calls and clone size reflects TCRdb's work, not the paper's. The sample table shows 500,000 to 700,000 distinct CDR3 sequences, and roughly 7.1% are seen once. The ten largest clones capture around 1.6% of the sample.

This sample stems from a study of identical twins (dated by TCRdb to the mid-2010s). Study-wide context: To test whether fetal clonotypes persist, the study used deep sequencing on TCR alpha and beta repertoires from monozygotic twins, unrelated adults of various ages, and cord blood. To rule out contamination, the twin experiments were replicated at different times with different library preparation protocols.

Overall study outcomes, separate from this receptor: Zero-insertion analyses could be partly confounded by invariant T cells such as MAIT and iNKT, though diverse VJ usage argued against such confounding for most clonotypes. A weaker excess of twin sharing was found in beta out-of-frame sequences because the signal-to-noise ratio was lowered by fewer shared sequences. Compared with coincidental sharing between unrelated individuals, an excess of low generation-probability sequences was observed among out-of-frame TCR alpha sequences shared between twins. Conclusions relied on cross-sectional statistical analysis, since the same donors could not be followed over many years. Fewer insertions were carried by abundant cord blood beta clonotypes, a similar but weaker trend appeared in young adult naive repertoires, and no such trend appeared in memory repertoires. Out-of-frame TCR alpha sharing in monozygotic twins was systematically underestimated by recombination models, whereas sharing between unrelated individuals was in agreement with the recombination models.

This same sample was also part of a study on yellow fever vaccine responses in identical twins. In that second paper, the authors write: The authors reported that the T cell response to vaccination in identical twins appeared partly convergent and partly personalized. Focusing on identical twins, the study followed the T cell clones that responded to the vaccine, and did so with precision.

The sample taken for sequencing was PBMCs. The sequence derives from a young woman in good health.

This receptor carries the CDR3 CASSQRDRGTGTEAFF. The sequenced DNA: TGTGCCAGCAGCCAAAGGGACAGGGGGACCGGGACTGAAGCTTTCTTT. The chain is encoded by TRBV3-1 joined to TRBJ1-1; TRBD1 agrees with 11 junctional bases. Including the terminal cysteine and phenylalanine, the CDR3 comprises 16 residues. Just the 48-base CDR3 DNA is kept, in frame starting at base 1. From the germline V gene (reference sequence), CDR1 is LGHDT and CDR2 is YNNKEL. Trimming leaves V shorter by 2 bases and J shorter by 5 bases, with the junction holding 7 bases beyond the gene matches.